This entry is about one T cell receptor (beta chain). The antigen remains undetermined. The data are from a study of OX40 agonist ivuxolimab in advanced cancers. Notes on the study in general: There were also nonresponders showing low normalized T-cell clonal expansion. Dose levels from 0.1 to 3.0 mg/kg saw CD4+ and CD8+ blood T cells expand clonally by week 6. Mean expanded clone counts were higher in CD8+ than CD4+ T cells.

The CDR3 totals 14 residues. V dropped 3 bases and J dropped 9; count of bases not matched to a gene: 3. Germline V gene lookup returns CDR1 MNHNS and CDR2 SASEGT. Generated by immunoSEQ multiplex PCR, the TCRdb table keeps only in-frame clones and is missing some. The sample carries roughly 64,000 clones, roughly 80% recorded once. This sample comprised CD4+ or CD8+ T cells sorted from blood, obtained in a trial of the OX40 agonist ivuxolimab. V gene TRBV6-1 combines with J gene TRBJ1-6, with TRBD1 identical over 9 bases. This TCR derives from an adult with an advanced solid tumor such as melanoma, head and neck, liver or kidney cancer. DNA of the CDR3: TGTGCCAGCAGTGATGGACAGGGGACTTCACCCCTCCACTTT. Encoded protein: CASSDGQGTSPLHF.